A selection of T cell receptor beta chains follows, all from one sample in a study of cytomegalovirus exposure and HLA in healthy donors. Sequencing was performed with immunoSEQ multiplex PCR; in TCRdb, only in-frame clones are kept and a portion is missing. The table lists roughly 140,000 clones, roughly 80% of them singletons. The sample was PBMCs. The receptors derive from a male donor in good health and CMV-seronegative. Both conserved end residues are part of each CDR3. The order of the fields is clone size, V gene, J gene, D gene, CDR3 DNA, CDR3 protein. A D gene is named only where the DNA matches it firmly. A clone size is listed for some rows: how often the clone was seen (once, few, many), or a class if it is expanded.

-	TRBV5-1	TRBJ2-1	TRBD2	TGCGCCAGCAGCTTGGTTCTACTAGCGGCTATCAGCTCCTACAATGAGCAGTTCTTC	CASSLVLLAAISSYNEQFF
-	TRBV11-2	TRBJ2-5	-	TGTGCCAGCAGCCTACTAGTCCAAGAGACCCAGTACTTC	CASSLLVQETQYF
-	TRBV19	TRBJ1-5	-	TGTGCCAGTAGCCCGGGACATACCTTTGGTCAGCCCCAGCATTTT	CASSPGHTFGQPQHF
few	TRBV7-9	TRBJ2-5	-	TGTGCCAGCAGCTTAGTCTGGCCAGAAGAGACCCAGTACTTC	CASSLVWPEETQYF
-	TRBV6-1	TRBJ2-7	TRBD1	TGTGCCAGCAGTGAACGTGGGACAGGGGGGGACGAGCAGTACTTC	CASSERGTGGDEQYF
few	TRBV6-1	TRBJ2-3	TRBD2	TGTGCCAGCAGTGAAGGAGCGGGAGCCCCGGTAGATACGCAGTATTTT	CASSEGAGAPVDTQYF
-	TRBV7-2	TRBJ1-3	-	TGTGCCAGCAGCATTTCTCATAAGAGCTCTGGAAACACCATATATTTT	CASSISHKSSGNTIYF
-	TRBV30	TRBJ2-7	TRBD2	TGTGCCTGGAGATTACTAGCGGTTGGAGAGCAGTACTTC	CAWRLLAVGEQYF
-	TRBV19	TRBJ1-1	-	TGTGCCAGTAGTATAGTCCCAATAGGGGTGGCCACTGAAGCTTTCTTT	CASSIVPIGVATEAFF
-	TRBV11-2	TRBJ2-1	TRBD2	TGTGCCAGCAGGGATCTAGCGGGAATCACGAATGAGCAGTTCTTC	CASRDLAGITNEQFF
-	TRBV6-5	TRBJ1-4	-	TGTGCCAGCAGTTACGGGGGCGACACTCCGGAAAAACTGTTTTTT	CASSYGGDTPEKLFF
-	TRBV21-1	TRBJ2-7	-	TGTGCCAGCAGCAAAGGGCCCCGGGACAGGCTCTACGAGCAGTACTTC	CASSKGPRDRLYEQYF
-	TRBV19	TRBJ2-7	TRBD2	TGTGCCAGTAGTATAAAGCCTAGCGGGATCCTCTCCTACGAGCAGTACTTC	CASSIKPSGILSYEQYF
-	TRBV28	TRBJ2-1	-	TGTGCCAGCAGTTTATGGGGAGGTCGCGAGCAGTTCTTC	CASSLWGGREQFF
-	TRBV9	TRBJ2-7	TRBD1	TGTGCCAGCAGCGGGGGGGACAGGTCGTCCTACGAGCAGTACTTC	CASSGGDRSSYEQYF
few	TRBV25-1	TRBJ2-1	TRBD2	TGTGCCAGTCTTAGCGGGAGGGGTGAGCAGTTCTTC	CASLSGRGEQFF
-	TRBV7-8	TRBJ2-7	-	TGTGCCAGCAGCTTTGCTGAACAGGGCTATACTCCGTACGAGCAGTACTTC	CASSFAEQGYTPYEQYF
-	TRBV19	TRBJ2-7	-	TGTGCCAGTAGTAAGATGGCCGGGTTCGACGAGCAGTACTTC	CASSKMAGFDEQYF
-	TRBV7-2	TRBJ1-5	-	TGTGCCAGCAGCTTAGACCAGGGAGGGTCACAGCCCCAGCATTTT	CASSLDQGGSQPQHF
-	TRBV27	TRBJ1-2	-	TGTGCCAGCAGGTGGGGGCAGGGTGGTGGCTATGGCTACACCTTC	CASRWGQGGGYGYTF
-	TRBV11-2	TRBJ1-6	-	TGTGCCAGCAGCTCCGAAGGGCAGGGCTATAGCTCCTATAATTCACCCCTCCACTTT	CASSSEGQGYSSYNSPLHF
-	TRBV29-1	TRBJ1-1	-	TGCAGCGTTGACGGCACTGAAGCTTTCTTT	CSVDGTEAFF
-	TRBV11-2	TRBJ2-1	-	TGTGCCAGCAGCTTGGGAGTCACGAATGAGCAGTTCTTC	CASSLGVTNEQFF
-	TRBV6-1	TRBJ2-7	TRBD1	TGTGCCAGCTATTTCCGGGACAGTACCGGCGAGCAGTACTTC	CASYFRDSTGEQYF
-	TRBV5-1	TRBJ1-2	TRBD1	TGCGCCAGCAGCTTGGTTCCCGGACAGGGGATCGATGGCTACACCTTC	CASSLVPGQGIDGYTF
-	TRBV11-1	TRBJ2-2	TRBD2	TGTGCCAGCAGCTCGTGGGGACTAGCTGACACCGGGGAGCTGTTTTTT	CASSSWGLADTGELFF
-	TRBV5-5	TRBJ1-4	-	TGTGCCAGCAGCTTGGAATGGGGCAGTTACCTGTTTTTT	CASSLEWGSYLFF
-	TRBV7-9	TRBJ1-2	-	TGTTCCAGCAGCTTAGCGCCCCACACGGGAGTAGGCTATGGCTACACCTTC	CSSSLAPHTGVGYGYTF
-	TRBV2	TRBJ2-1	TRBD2	TGTGCCAGCAGTGAAGCTAGCGGGACCTACAATGAGCAGTTCTTC	CASSEASGTYNEQFF
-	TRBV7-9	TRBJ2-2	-	TGTGCCAGCACCCACAGGGAAGGGTTCACCGGGGAGCTGTTTTTT	CASTHREGFTGELFF
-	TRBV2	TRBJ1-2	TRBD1	TGTGCCAGCAGTTCACAGGGGCTGGTGTATGGCTACACCTTC	CASSSQGLVYGYTF
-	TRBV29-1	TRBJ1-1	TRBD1	TGCAGCGTTGAGGGACAGCTCAACACTGAAGCTTTCTTT	CSVEGQLNTEAFF
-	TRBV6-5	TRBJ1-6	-	TGTGCCAGCAGAAAAGACGCGGGTTTCTCACCCCTCCACTTT	CASRKDAGFSPLHF
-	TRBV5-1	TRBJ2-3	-	TGCGCCAGCGGGGCAGTAGTTGATACGCAGTATTTT	CASGAVVDTQYF
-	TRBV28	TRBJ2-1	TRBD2	TGTGCCAGCAGTTACACGGGGCGGGGGGCCTACAATGAGCAGTTCTTC	CASSYTGRGAYNEQFF
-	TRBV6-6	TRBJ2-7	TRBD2	TGTGCCAGCAGTTACGTCTTATCTAGCGGGAGAGAGCAGTACTTC	CASSYVLSSGREQYF
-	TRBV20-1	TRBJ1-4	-	TGCAGTGCCAACAGGGACGAAAAACTGTTTTTT	CSANRDEKLFF
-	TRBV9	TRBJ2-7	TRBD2	TGTGCCAGCAGCCTCGGGACTAGCGGGACCGAGCAGTACTTC	CASSLGTSGTEQYF
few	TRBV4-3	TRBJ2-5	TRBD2	TGCGCCAGCAGCCAAGATTGGGGTAGCGGGAGAGGAGAGACCCAGTACTTC	CASSQDWGSGRGETQYF
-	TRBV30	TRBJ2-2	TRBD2	TGTGCCTGGGGGACTAGCCACGCCGGGGAGCTGTTTTTT	CAWGTSHAGELFF
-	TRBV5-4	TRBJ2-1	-	TGTGCCAGCAGCCCCAGCGGGTCGAGCTCCTACAATGAGCAGTTCTTC	CASSPSGSSSYNEQFF
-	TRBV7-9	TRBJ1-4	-	TGTGCCAGCAGCTTAGACCAGGGATCCAATGAAAAACTGTTTTTT	CASSLDQGSNEKLFF
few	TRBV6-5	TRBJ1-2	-	TGTGCCAGCAGACGCGACAGGACCCACTATGGCTACACCTTC	CASRRDRTHYGYTF
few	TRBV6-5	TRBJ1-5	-	TGTGCCAGCAGTCGCGGAATTAGTCATCAGCCCCAGCATTTT	CASSRGISHQPQHF
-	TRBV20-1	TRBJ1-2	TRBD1	TGCAGTGCTATCCCGACAGGGGGCTACACCTTC	CSAIPTGGYTF
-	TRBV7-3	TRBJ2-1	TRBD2	TGTGCCAGCAGCCCCCAGGCCGGCGGGAGAGGAAATGAGCAGTTCTTC	CASSPQAGGRGNEQFF
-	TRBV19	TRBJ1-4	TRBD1	TGTGCCAGTAGTCTCAACGGACAGGGGAATGAAAAACTGTTTTTT	CASSLNGQGNEKLFF
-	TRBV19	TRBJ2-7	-	TGTGCCAGTAGTATAGGCGGGGTCGTGTACGAGCAGTACTTC	CASSIGGVVYEQYF
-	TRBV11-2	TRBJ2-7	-	TGTGCCAGCAGCTTAGACGGACTTACCTACGAGCAGTACTTC	CASSLDGLTYEQYF
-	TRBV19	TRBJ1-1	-	TGTGCCAGTAGTATACGGGGGGGCAGGATGAACACTGAAGCTTTCTTT	CASSIRGGRMNTEAFF
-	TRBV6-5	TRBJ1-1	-	TGTGCCAGCAGTTACTCTACGACAGGGAACACTGAAGCTTTCTTT	CASSYSTTGNTEAFF